This passage covers 22 T cell receptor beta chains from one sample sequenced in a study of blood T cell repertoires in COVID-19 (dated by TCRdb to the early 2020s). Library method: the immunoSEQ multiplex PCR assay. Imported from immuneACCESS, the table was reduced by TCRdb to in-frame sequences with V and J called. These copies leave out some clones; in studies compared against another copy, an unresolved V gene accounts for under half, and the cause of the remainder is not known. The sample table holds more than 150,000 clones, of which approximately 82% were seen once. Of the sample, roughly 17% is held by the ten largest clones. Material for sequencing was PBMCs or T cells enriched from blood (not recorded which). Receptors originate from a woman aged 45-65 years who had recovered from COVID-19.

The V gene is TRBV5-1, the J gene TRBJ1-6; TRBD1 matches 8 bases. V lost 4 bases, J lost 11 bases, and 8 bases stayed unmatched. Looked up from germline, CDR1 is SGHRS and CDR2 is YFSETQ. The CDR3 is 14 amino acids. Here the CDR3 DNA reads TGCGCCAGCAGCCCAACAGGGGGAGCGGCACCCCTCCACTTT. Amino acid sequence: CASSPTGGAAPLHF.

V usage is TRBV12-5 and J usage is TRBJ2-1; TRBD1 aligns across 10 bases. The CDR3 extends over 15 amino acids. Germline CDR1 LGHNT, CDR2 FRNRAP. J gave up 2 bases and V 5 bases, and 3 bases lay outside the gene matches. This CDR3 is CASGRGQGAYNEQFF. The CDR3 nucleotides are TGTGCTAGTGGTAGAGGACAGGGGGCCTACAATGAGCAGTTCTTC.

The chain recombines TRBV3-1 (or the pseudogene TRBV3-2) with TRBJ2-3; D may be TRBD2 (6 bases). The germline gives CDR1 LGHDT, CDR2 YNNKEL (reference sequence). Trimming left V 4 bases short and J 5 bases short, with 19 bases between. The CDR3 runs to 16 residues. CDR3 DNA sequence: TGTGCCAGCAGCCCTCATTTAGCGGAATTGGGAGATACGCAGTATTTT. It translates to CASSPHLAELGDTQYF.

Remarks on this clone: A junction end diverges from the germline sequence, so it may reflect a read error. The chain combines TRBV27 with TRBJ2-7, with 14 bases aligning to TRBD2. CDR1 and CDR2 from the germline V gene are MNHEY and SMNVEV (reference sequence). This CDR3 comprises 13 residues. CDR3 nucleotide sequence: TGTGCCAGCAGTTCGGCGGGACTAGCGGGAGCGGCCTTC. Translating gives CASSSAGLAGAAF.

The rearrangement uses TRBV6-5 and TRBJ1-5, with a possible D match to TRBD1 (6 bases). The CDR3 totals 14 residues. Germline lookup yields CDR1 MNHEY and CDR2 SVGAGI. Trimming pared 6 bases from V and 2 bases from J, leaving 11 bases between. The CDR3 region has the DNA TGTGCCAGCAGCTTACAGGGTGGCAATCAGCCCCAGCATTTT. Translated: CASSLQGGNQPQHF.

The chain is built from TRBV9 and TRBJ2-3; 8 bases agree with TRBD2. The trim removed 0 bases at V and 3 bases at J, leaving 6 bases unmatched. CDR3 length equals 16 residues. The germline CDR1 and CDR2 sequences are SGDLS and YYNGEE. The CDR3 is CASSVAPGGSTDTQYF. The CDR3 DNA reads TGTGCCAGCAGCGTAGCTCCGGGAGGGTCGACAGATACGCAGTATTTT.

J is TRBJ2-7 and V is TRBV30, with 9 bases matching TRBD1. V shed 3 bases, J shed 4 bases, and the junction held 7 bases outside the gene matches. Germline assignment: CDR1 GTSNPN and CDR2 SVGIG (reference sequence). The CDR3 is made up of 14 amino acids. This CDR3 reads CAWSTTGTGYEQYF. The CDR3 nucleotides read TGTGCCTGGAGCACCACCGGGACAGGGTACGAGCAGTACTTC. The variable domain in full, completed from reference TRBV30 and TRBJ2-7, reads SQTIHQWPATLVQPVGSPLSLECTVEGTSNPNLYWYRQAAGRGLQLLFYSVGIGQISSEVPQNLSASRPQDRQFILSSKKLLLSDSGFYLCAWSTTGTGYEQYFGPGTRLTVT.

This chain uses TRBV28 with TRBJ1-5; D is unresolved. The ends were cut back, 2 bases at V and 6 bases at J, with 11 bases in the middle. The CDR3 contains 14 residues. Germline CDR1 is MDHEN and CDR2 is SYDVKM. The CDR3 region has the DNA TGTGCCAGCAGTTTAGTACTTGGTAGTCAGCCCCAGCATTTT. This gives the protein CASSLVLGSQPQHF. Based on the CDR3 plus reference TRBV28 and TRBJ1-5, the full variable domain is DVKVTQSSRYLVKRTGEKVFLECVQDMDHENMFWYRQDPGLGLRLIYFSYDVKMKEKGDIPEGYSVSREKKERFSLILESASTNQTSMYLCASSLVLGSQPQHFGDGTRLSIL.

This clone has a count of ten or more. The chain recombines TRBV30 with TRBJ1-2; 8 bases map to TRBD1. The CDR3 spans 14 residues. V lost 5 bases and J lost 4; bases outside the gene matches: 9. Germline lookup yields CDR1 GTSNPN and CDR2 SVGIG (reference sequence). The CDR3 nucleotides are TGTGCCTGGCGGCGGGGGACAGGTGGCTATGGCTACACCTTC. Translated: CAWRRGTGGYGYTF.

The CDR3 DNA follows: TGTGCCAGCAGCTTAGCGTACGGTAGCGAGCAGTACTTC. Residues: CASSLAYGSEQYF. This sequence joins TRBV7-2 and TRBJ2-7, with D unresolved. The CDR3 length is 13 residues. Per the germline V gene, CDR1 is SGHTA and CDR2 is FQGNSA. Deletions cut 0 bases from V and 6 bases from J, with 9 bases between.

V is TRBV5-1 and J is TRBJ1-2, with a weak D call TRBD1 (5 bases). CDR1 and CDR2 (germline): SGHRS, YFSETQ. V dropped 2 bases and J dropped 4 bases, with 15 bases sitting between them. The CDR3 length is 15 residues. The CDR3 nucleotides are TGCGCCAGCAGCTTCAACTTCGACAGAAGCTATGGCTACACCTTC. It codes for CASSFNFDRSYGYTF.

The chain has TRBV6-1 and TRBJ2-3, with 7 nucleotides matching TRBD2. CDR3 size: 15 residues. Germline trimming cut 2 bases from V and 2 bases from J; bases unmatched to any gene: 4. Germline lookup yields CDR1 MNHNS and CDR2 SASEGT. The CDR3 DNA reads as TGTGCCAGCAGTGAACAAGCGGGGTCCACAGATACGCAGTATTTT. Residues: CASSEQAGSTDTQYF.

This clone was detected a few times. V and J are TRBV5-1 and TRBJ2-1, with D unclear. Trimming removed 1 base from V and 7 bases from J, with 6 bases in between. This CDR3 is 12 amino acids long. Germline lookup yields CDR1 SGHRS and CDR2 YFSETQ. CDR3 loop: CASSLTLNEQFF. Written as DNA, the CDR3 is TGCGCCAGCAGCTTGACTTTGAATGAGCAGTTCTTC.

This rearrangement joins TRBV19 to TRBJ1-3; D gene unclear. CDR3 length: 15 residues. Germline loops: CDR1 LNHDA, CDR2 SQIVND (reference sequence). V lost 4 bases to trimming and J lost 4 bases, with 14 bases between them. The CDR3 DNA sequence: TGTGCCAGTAGTACCCCCCGGAGCCGCGGAAACACCATATATTTT. Its translation is CASSTPRSRGNTIYF.

The V gene is TRBV10-3, the J gene TRBJ2-1; tentative D call: TRBD1 (5 bases). Per germline, CDR1 ENHRY and CDR2 SYGVKD. V was shortened by 6 bases and J by 14 bases, with 17 bases between the two germline ends. CDR3 size: 12 residues. In DNA, the CDR3 is TGTGCCATCAGCCATGCAAAGACAGTGAAGTTCTTC. Its translation: CAISHAKTVKFF.

The chain has TRBV12-3 or TRBV12-4 and TRBJ1-2; TRBD1 matches at 8 bases. The CDR3 totals 13 residues. Trimming took 8 bases from V and 4 from J; bases not matched to a gene: 6. In DNA, the CDR3 is TGTGCCAGCGGACAGGGCGGACTCTATGGCTACACCTTC. Translated, it gives CASGQGGLYGYTF.

The rearrangement joins TRBV4-1 to TRBJ1-2; D unclear. The length of the CDR3 is 15 residues. V was cut by 0 bases and J by 8 bases, with 16 bases left in between. The germline V gene has CDR1 MGHRA and CDR2 YSYEKL. Written as DNA, the CDR3 is TGCGCCAGCAGCCAAGATTCGACATTACCCTACGGCTACACCTTC. Encoded protein: CASSQDSTLPYGYTF.

This clone was detected only once. The chain employs TRBV7-2 and TRBJ1-1; no clear D. CDR1 is SGHTA, CDR2 FQGNSA, per germline. The CDR3 consists of 13 residues. Trimming cost V 6 bases and J 1 base, with 9 bases left between them. The CDR3 nucleotides are TGTGCCAGCAGTTCCCGGGGGAACACTGAAGCTTTCTTT. This translates into CASSSRGNTEAFF.

The chain recombines TRBV7-9 with TRBJ2-7; a weak D match, TRBD1 (6 bases). Germline CDR1 and CDR2: SEHNR and FQNEAQ (reference sequence). The ends were cut back, 5 bases at V and 4 bases at J, with 27 bases in the middle. The CDR3 has 18 residues. The CDR3 protein is CASSHPRGQQSGQYEQYF. Here the CDR3 DNA reads TGTGCCAGCAGCCATCCTAGGGGCCAACAATCGGGACAATACGAGCAGTACTTC.

V and J are TRBV2 and TRBJ2-2, with a possible D match to TRBD2 (6 bases). The CDR3 is 15 amino acids. Trimming took 6 bases from V and 6 from J, leaving 17 bases between them. Per germline, CDR1 SNHLY and CDR2 FYNNEI. The DNA of the CDR3 is TGTGCCAGCAGGACTGACGGGAGTGGTTCCGGGGAGCTGTTTTTT. Translating gives CASRTDGSGSGELFF.

V and J are TRBV10-3 and TRBJ2-7; 12 positions match TRBD2. Trimming took 11 bases from V and 4 from J; bases not matched to a gene: 6. Germline CDR1 ENHRY, CDR2 SYGVKD. This CDR3 spans 13 amino acids. For the CDR3, the DNA is TGTGCCGTATCTAGCGGGAGGGCATACGAGCAGTACTTC. Protein sequence: CAVSSGRAYEQYF.

This chain connects TRBV4-1 to TRBJ1-3, with a weak D call TRBD1 (5 bases). The CDR3 spans 16 residues. V was clipped by 1 base and J by 0 bases, with 10 bases between them. Looked up from germline, CDR1 is MGHRA and CDR2 is YSYEKL. For the CDR3, the DNA is TGCGCCAGCAGCCAAGTACAGGCCTTCTCTGGAAACACCATATATTTT. Amino acid sequence: CASSQVQAFSGNTIYF.